Shown below are 11 T cell receptor beta chains from a single sample sequenced in a study of identical twins. TCRdb passed the 5' RACE reads through MiXCR, listing each CDR3 protein once. The repertoire holds hundreds of thousands of distinct CDR3 sequences, with 20% to 25% as singletons. A further study also used this sample, focusing on yellow fever vaccine responses in identical twins.

Input material: CD4+ T cells sorted from blood. The receptors derive from a woman aged 18-29 years in good health.

This chain connects TRBV25-1 to TRBJ2-7; 8 bases are a match to TRBD2. V lost 1 base and J lost 0; bases outside the gene matches: 8. Germline V gives CDR1 MGHDK, CDR2 SYGVNS. This CDR3 spans 17 amino acids. The CDR3 sequence: CASSESPAGAHSYEQYF. CDR3 DNA: TGTGCCAGCAGTGAATCGCCAGCGGGAGCCCACTCCTACGAGCAGTACTTC.

The gene calls are TRBV12-3 or TRBV12-4 and TRBJ2-2; 9 nucleotides align to TRBD2. The V and J ends lost 7 bases and 4 bases, in that order; junction bases with no gene match: 10. The CDR3 is made up of 16 amino acids. The CDR3 DNA is TGTGCCAGCAAACCTAGCGGGAAAAGCGGCACCGGGGAGCTGTTTTTT. Translating gives CASKPSGKSGTGELFF.

This chain uses TRBV28 with TRBJ2-2; D unresolved. This CDR3 spans 12 amino acids. Trimming took 9 bases from V and 1 from J, leaving 6 bases between them. CDR1 MDHEN and CDR2 SYDVKM come from the germline V gene. The CDR3: CARIQNTGELFF. The CDR3 DNA follows: TGTGCCAGAATCCAGAACACCGGGGAGCTGTTTTTT. Looking up the rest from reference TRBV28 and TRBJ2-2 gives the full variable domain: DVKVTQSSRYLVKRTGEKVFLECVQDMDHENMFWYRQDPGLGLRLIYFSYDVKMKEKGDIPEGYSVSREKKERFSLILESASTNQTSMYLCARIQNTGELFFGEGSRLTVL.

As for this clonotype: The junction shows a germline mismatch at one end, possibly a read error. V is TRBV20-1 and J is TRBJ2-1, with D perhaps matching TRBD1 or TRBD2 (6 bases each). This CDR3 region has 15 residues. Germline loops: CDR1 DFQATT, CDR2 SNEGSKA (reference sequence). This CDR3 reads CCARDRGPSYNEQFF. CDR3 DNA: TGCTGTGCTAGAGATCGGGGGCCCTCCTACAATGAGCAGTTCTTC.

J is TRBJ2-3 and V is TRBV5-5; 12 bases are shared with TRBD2. J lost 0 bases, V lost 2 bases, and 7 bases had no gene match. This CDR3 contains 18 residues. The V gene's germline CDR1 is SGHKS and CDR2 YYEKEE (reference sequence). CDR3 sequence: CASSFGLAGSLSTDTQYF. The CDR3 nucleotides read TGTGCCAGCAGCTTCGGACTAGCGGGGTCCCTTAGCACAGATACGCAGTATTTT.

This chain uses TRBV5-1 with TRBJ2-4, with 8 bases fitting TRBD1. In germline, CDR1 is SGHRS, CDR2 YFSETQ. The CDR3 extends over 14 amino acids. The V gene end was trimmed by 6 bases and the J gene end by 8 bases; junction bases not matched to a gene: 10. The CDR3 spells CASNDRGSTDIQYF. CDR3 coding DNA: TGCGCCAGCAACGACAGGGGATCAACAGACATTCAGTACTTC.

The V call is TRBV12-3 or TRBV12-4, the J call TRBJ2-1; either TRBD1 or TRBD2 may fit D (5 bases each). CDR3 size: 14 residues. V dropped 5 bases and J dropped 2 bases, with 10 bases sitting between them. The CDR3 sequence is CASSPGHPYNEQFF. Written as DNA, the CDR3 is TGTGCCAGCAGTCCGGGGCACCCCTACAATGAGCAGTTCTTC.

This clonotype was seen a single time. The genes are TRBV12-3 or TRBV12-4 and TRBJ1-1; D might be TRBD1 (5 bases). The CDR3 is 14 residues long. The V end lost 6 bases, the J end lost 5 bases, and 16 bases lay between the germline ends. This CDR3 is CASRKGTLMTEAFF. Written as DNA, the CDR3 is TGTGCCAGCAGGAAGGGGACCCTAATGACTGAAGCTTTCTTT.

This clonotype was found a few times. The chain recombines TRBV7-9 with TRBJ1-6, with D perhaps matching TRBD1 (5 bases). The germline V gene encodes CDR1 SEHNR and CDR2 FQNEAQ (reference sequence). Trimming removed 5 bases from V and 7 bases from J, with 15 bases in between. This CDR3 comprises 15 residues. The CDR3 bases are TGTGCCAGCAGCCCCCACGGGACGGTGAATTCACCCCTCCACTTT. It translates to CASSPHGTVNSPLHF.

This clonotype was counted at least ten times. The chain recombines TRBV20-1 with TRBJ1-5; D gene unclear. CDR3 length equals 13 residues. CDR1 is DFQATT, CDR2 SNEGSKA, per germline (reference sequence). The V and J ends lost 3 bases and 0 bases respectively, with 6 bases between them. The CDR3 region has the DNA TGCAGTGCTAGGCGTTATAGCAATCAGCCCCAGCATTTT. As protein: CSARRYSNQPQHF.

The chain is built from TRBV10-2 and TRBJ2-1; a possible D gene is TRBD1 (5 bases). V shed 2 bases and J shed 5 bases, with 13 bases lying between them. The V gene's germline CDR1 is WSHSY and CDR2 SAAADI. This CDR3 is built from 15 residues. CDR3 loop: CASSEAAGKDNEQFF. Written as DNA, the CDR3 is TGCGCCAGCAGTGAGGCCGCAGGGAAGGACAATGAGCAGTTCTTC.